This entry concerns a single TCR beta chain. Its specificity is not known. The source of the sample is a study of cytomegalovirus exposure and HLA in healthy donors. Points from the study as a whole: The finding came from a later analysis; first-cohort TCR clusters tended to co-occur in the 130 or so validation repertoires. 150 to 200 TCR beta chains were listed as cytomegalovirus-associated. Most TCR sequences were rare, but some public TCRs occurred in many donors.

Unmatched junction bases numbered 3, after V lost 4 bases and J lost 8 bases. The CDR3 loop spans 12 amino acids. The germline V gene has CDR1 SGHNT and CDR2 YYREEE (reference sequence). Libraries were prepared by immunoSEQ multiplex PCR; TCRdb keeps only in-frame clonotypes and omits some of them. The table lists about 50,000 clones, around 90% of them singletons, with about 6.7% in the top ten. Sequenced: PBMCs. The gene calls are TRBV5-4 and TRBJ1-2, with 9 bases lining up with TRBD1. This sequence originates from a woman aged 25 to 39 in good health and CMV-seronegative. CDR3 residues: CASSDRGAGYTF. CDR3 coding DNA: TGTGCCAGCAGCGACAGGGGGGCGGGCTACACCTTC.